The next 32 T cell receptor beta chains were all read from a single sample in a study of OX40 agonist ivuxolimab in advanced cancers. Only in-frame clones appear in the TCRdb table, and some are missing; sequencing was by immunoSEQ multiplex PCR. The sample yields about 50,000 clones, roughly 90% seen once. Sequenced material: CD4+ or CD8+ T cells sorted from blood, taken in a trial of the OX40 agonist ivuxolimab. These receptors all come from an adult with an advanced solid tumor such as melanoma, head and neck, liver or kidney cancer.

The rearrangement joins TRBV7-8 to TRBJ2-1; the match to TRBD2 covers 13 bases. V lost 3 bases, J lost 0 bases, and 5 bases stayed unmatched. The CDR3 extends over 18 amino acids. In germline, CDR1 is SGHVS, CDR2 FQNEAQ. CDR3 sequence: CASSFGLAGESSYNEQFF. The DNA for the CDR3 is TGTGCCAGCAGCTTCGGACTAGCGGGAGAGAGCTCCTACAATGAGCAGTTCTTC. Filled out from reference TRBV7-8 and TRBJ2-1, the complete variable domain reads GAGVSQSPRYKVAKRGQDVALRCDPISGHVSLFWYQQALGQGPEFLTYFQNEAQLDKSGLPSDRFFAERPEGSVSTLKIQRTQQEDSAVYLCASSFGLAGESSYNEQFFGPGTRLTVL.

The genes are TRBV6-6 and TRBJ2-7, with 11 bases identical to TRBD1. CDR1 is MNHNY, CDR2 SVGAGI, per germline (reference sequence). The CDR3 runs to 14 residues. The V gene end was trimmed by 2 bases and the J gene end by 3 bases; junction bases not matched to a gene: 0. In nucleotides, the CDR3 is TGTGCCAGCAGTTACGGGACAGGGGGCTACGAGCAGTACTTC. This gives the protein CASSYGTGGYEQYF.

The rearrangement links TRBV11-2 to TRBJ2-2; the D is unclear. The V and J ends lost 1 base and 6 bases respectively, with 6 bases between them. This CDR3 is 13 amino acids long. Germline values: CDR1 SGHAT, CDR2 FQNNGV. Here the CDR3 reads CASSLARSGELFF. The CDR3 bases are TGTGCCAGCAGCTTAGCCCGTTCCGGGGAGCTGTTTTTT. Looking up the rest from reference TRBV11-2 and TRBJ2-2 gives the full variable domain: EAGVAQSPRYKIIEKRQSVAFWCNPISGHATLYWYQQILGQGPKLLIQFQNNGVVDDSQLPKDRFSAERLKGVDSTLKIQPAKLEDSAVYLCASSLARSGELFFGEGSRLTVL.

V is TRBV11-2 and J is TRBJ1-2; maybe TRBD1 (5 bases). Germline CDR1 reads SGHAT; CDR2 reads FQNNGV. Trimming left V 5 bases short and J 1 base short, with 8 bases between. The CDR3 spans 13 residues. The DNA of the CDR3 is TGTGCCAGCAGCCCCAGGGTTAACTATGGCTACACCTTC. Protein product: CASSPRVNYGYTF.

This clone showed up just a few times. V usage is TRBV29-1 and J usage is TRBJ1-1, with 8 bases that match TRBD1. Trimming at V came to 5 bases and at J to 3 bases, leaving 2 bases not matched to a gene. Germline V gene sequence: CDR1 SQVTM, CDR2 ANQGSEA. The CDR3 length is 12 residues. Here the CDR3 reads CSVRTGYTEAFF. For the CDR3, the DNA is TGCAGCGTTCGGACAGGGTACACTGAAGCTTTCTTT.

The rearrangement uses TRBV5-6 and TRBJ2-1, with 8 bases matching TRBD2. The CDR3 has 17 residues. The V and J ends lost 4 bases and 2 bases, in that order; junction bases with no gene match: 11. The germline V gene has CDR1 SGHDT and CDR2 YYEEEE. This chain's CDR3 is CASSVGLEWGTYNEQFF. CDR3 nucleotide sequence: TGTGCCAGCAGCGTGGGACTAGAATGGGGGACCTACAATGAGCAGTTCTTC.

Concerning this clone itself: Mismatch with germline at one junction end may stem from a read error. This rearrangement joins TRBV4-2 to TRBJ2-7; no reliable D call. There are 15 residues in the CDR3. Germline V lookup: CDR1 LGHNA, CDR2 YNFKEQ. The DNA of the CDR3 is TGTGCCAGCAGCAAAGACCCCGGAGTGGGCTACGAGCAGTACTTC. Protein: CASSKDPGVGYEQYF.

The genes are TRBV30 and TRBJ2-5, with D maybe TRBD1 (5 bases). The CDR3 runs to 13 residues. V was cut by 0 bases and J by 7 bases, with 12 bases left in between. Germline CDR1 and CDR2: GTSNPN and SVGIG (reference sequence). The CDR3 loop reads CAWSVQTARTQYF. The CDR3 region has the DNA TGTGCCTGGAGTGTTCAGACAGCCAGGACCCAGTACTTC.

This clone occurred once. This rearrangement joins TRBV5-1 to TRBJ2-1; 11 nucleotides align to TRBD2. Germline trimming cut 4 bases from V and 3 bases from J; bases unmatched to any gene: 6. Germline V gene lookup returns CDR1 SGHRS and CDR2 YFSETQ. The CDR3 extends over 16 amino acids. CDR3 coding DNA: TGCGCCAGCAGCGGAGCACTAGCGGGAGTCTACAATGAGCAGTTCTTC. It is translated as CASSGALAGVYNEQFF.

The rearrangement links TRBV7-9 to TRBJ2-1, with no clear D. V shed 5 bases and J shed 2 bases, with 10 bases lying between them. This CDR3 has 14 residues. From germline, CDR1 is SEHNR and CDR2 FQNEAQ (reference sequence). CDR3 residues: CASSRPPPYNEQFF. The CDR3 nucleotides read TGTGCCAGCAGCCGTCCCCCACCCTACAATGAGCAGTTCTTC.

The chain combines TRBV9 with TRBJ2-4, with a tentative D call TRBD2 (5 bases). The CDR3 loop spans 14 amino acids. The V end lost 0 bases, the J end lost 7 bases, and 11 bases lay between the germline ends. Germline loops: CDR1 SGDLS, CDR2 YYNGEE. The CDR3 bases are TGTGCCAGCAGCGTAGCTCCGGGATGGAACATTCAGTACTTC. Translating it yields CASSVAPGWNIQYF.

This chain links TRBV9 with TRBJ1-5, with D uncertain. Germline V gene lookup returns CDR1 SGDLS and CDR2 YYNGEE. The CDR3 consists of 14 residues. The V gene lost 0 bases and the J gene lost 5 bases, with 9 bases spanning the gap. The CDR3 nucleotides read TGTGCCAGCAGCGTAGGAGGGTTCGATCAGCCCCAGCATTTT. Amino acid sequence: CASSVGGFDQPQHF.

The J gene is TRBJ2-5, the V gene TRBV5-1, with no clear D. Trimming cost V 2 bases and J 0 bases, with 8 bases left between them. This CDR3 comprises 14 residues. Looked up from germline, CDR1 is SGHRS and CDR2 is YFSETQ. This CDR3 is CASSLNGYQETQYF. In nucleotides, the CDR3 is TGCGCCAGCAGCTTAAACGGATACCAAGAGACCCAGTACTTC. Full variable domain (missing parts from reference TRBV5-1 and TRBJ2-5): KAGVTQTPRYLIKTRGQQVTLSCSPISGHRSVSWYQQTPGQGLQFLFEYFSETQRNKGNFPGRFSGRQFSNSRSEMNVSTLELGDSALYLCASSLNGYQETQYFGPGTRLLVL.

A single count supports this clone. CDR3 region: CAISETGRGRTGANVLTF. For the CDR3, the DNA is TGTGCCATCAGTGAGACGGGCAGGGGGCGTACTGGGGCCAACGTCCTGACTTTC. The rearrangement joins TRBV10-3 to TRBJ2-6, with TRBD1 matching 8 bases. The V gene end was trimmed by 2 bases and the J gene end by 2 bases; junction bases not matched to a gene: 8. Germline V gene data show CDR1 as ENHRY and CDR2 as SYGVKD. This CDR3 has 18 residues.

This clone was counted a few times. This chain uses TRBV19 with TRBJ1-5; D gene ambiguous. CDR1 and CDR2 from the germline V gene are LNHDA and SQIVND (reference sequence). CDR3 length: 13 residues. V gave up 5 bases and J gave up 3 bases, with 8 bases separating them. The DNA of the CDR3 is TGTGCCAGTAGTGGGAGCTTCAATCAGCCCCAGCATTTT. Protein product: CASSGSFNQPQHF. The entire variable domain, with the rest obtained from reference TRBV19 and TRBJ1-5, is as follows: DGGITQSPKYLFRKEGQNVTLSCEQNLNHDAMYWYRQDPGQGLRLIYYSQIVNDFQKGDIAEGYSVSREKKESFPLTVTSAQKNPTAFYLCASSGSFNQPQHFGDGTRLSIL.

This sequence joins TRBV7-8 and TRBJ2-7, with D hard to call. This CDR3 is 14 amino acids long. V lost 7 bases and J lost 6, with 19 bases in between. The germline gives CDR1 SGHVS, CDR2 FQNEAQ. The CDR3 bases are TGTGCCAGCACCTTGGTCCTTAGCAAGACCGAGCAGTACTTC. Its translation: CASTLVLSKTEQYF.

The genes are TRBV30 and TRBJ2-2; D may be TRBD2 (5 bases). With 0 bases removed from V and 6 bases from J, the gap between germline ends came to 20 bases. Germline loops: CDR1 GTSNPN, CDR2 SVGIG (reference sequence). This CDR3 region has 17 residues. The DNA for the CDR3 is TGTGCCTGGAGTGTACTGTGGGGAGTTCTGAGTCCCGGGGAGCTGTTTTTT. This gives the protein CAWSVLWGVLSPGELFF.

The chain recombines TRBV19 with TRBJ2-1; TRBD2 might be the D (6 bases). CDR3 size: 13 residues. CDR1 LNHDA and CDR2 SQIVND come from the germline V gene (reference sequence). The V gene lost 4 bases and the J gene lost 9 bases, with 13 bases spanning the gap. CDR3 DNA sequence: TGTGCCAGTAGTACGGGACCGCGGGGTGAGCAGTTCTTC. Protein sequence: CASSTGPRGEQFF. Using reference TRBV19 and TRBJ2-1 for the parts outside the CDR3, the full variable domain is DGGITQSPKYLFRKEGQNVTLSCEQNLNHDAMYWYRQDPGQGLRLIYYSQIVNDFQKGDIAEGYSVSREKKESFPLTVTSAQKNPTAFYLCASSTGPRGEQFFGPGTRLTVL.

The J gene is TRBJ1-1, the V gene TRBV9; no clear D gene. The V end lost 4 bases, the J end lost 5 bases, and 15 bases lay between the germline ends. CDR1 and CDR2 (germline): SGDLS, YYNGEE. The CDR3 runs to 14 residues. In DNA, the CDR3 is TGTGCCAGCAGCTCATCTGGAGTTCAGACTGAAGCTTTCTTT. It translates to CASSSSGVQTEAFF.

This clone was picked up a small number of times. The chain combines TRBV6-5 with TRBJ1-2, with D unclear. The CDR3 consists of 13 residues. Trimming stripped 6 bases from V and 3 bases from J, with 11 bases between. Germline values: CDR1 MNHEY, CDR2 SVGAGI. Here the CDR3 DNA reads TGTGCCAGCAGGCCAGACGGGTACTATGGCTACACCTTC. This translates into CASRPDGYYGYTF.

This chain connects TRBV19 to TRBJ2-5; either TRBD1 or TRBD2 may supply D (5 bases each). The better agreement between TRBJ2-7 and the DNA end casts doubt on the J call. The CDR3 is 14 amino acids. Germline-derived CDR1 and CDR2 are LNHDA and SQIVND (reference sequence). The CDR3 DNA follows: TGTGCCAGTAGTAGGGGCGGGTTATCCTACGAGCAGTACTTC. It yields the protein CASSRGGLSYEQYF.

V and J are TRBV11-3 and TRBJ2-1; the match to TRBD2 covers 9 bases. CDR1 is SGHNT and CDR2 is YENEEA in the germline V gene. This CDR3 is 15 amino acids long. The trim removed 4 bases at V and 3 bases at J, leaving 4 bases unmatched. The CDR3 here is CASSSLAGVYNEQFF. DNA for the CDR3: TGTGCCAGCAGCTCACTAGCGGGCGTCTACAATGAGCAGTTCTTC.

The chain combines TRBV5-1 with TRBJ1-4; D call uncertain. The V end was cut by 4 bases, the J end by 5 bases, with 12 bases between. CDR3 size: 14 residues. The V gene's germline CDR1 is SGHRS and CDR2 YFSETQ. The CDR3: CASSPLGLNEKLFF. As DNA, the CDR3 is TGCGCCAGCAGCCCTCTCGGTTTGAATGAAAAACTGTTTTTT. Looking up the rest from reference TRBV5-1 and TRBJ1-4 gives the full variable domain: KAGVTQTPRYLIKTRGQQVTLSCSPISGHRSVSWYQQTPGQGLQFLFEYFSETQRNKGNFPGRFSGRQFSNSRSEMNVSTLELGDSALYLCASSPLGLNEKLFFGSGTQLSVL.

This clone has a handful of counts. The chain carries TRBV10-3 and TRBJ1-1; TRBD1 is a possible D gene (5 bases). Trimming stripped 4 bases from V and 1 base from J, with 7 bases between. The germline CDR1 and CDR2 sequences are ENHRY and SYGVKD. The CDR3 totals 13 residues. The CDR3 nucleotides are TGTGCCATCAGTGCAGGGTGGAACACTGAAGCTTTCTTT. This translates into CAISAGWNTEAFF.

The chain is built from TRBV28 and TRBJ2-5; 9 positions agree with TRBD1. The germline V gene has CDR1 MDHEN and CDR2 SYDVKM. CDR3 length: 18 amino acids. The J segment lost 2 bases and the V segment lost 4 bases, leaving 14 bases of the junction unmatched. The CDR3 coding sequence is TGTGCCAGCAGTTCCCCTACCCCGGACAGGGGAGGGCAAGAGACCCAGTACTTC. Amino acid sequence: CASSSPTPDRGGQETQYF.

The chain has TRBV21-1 and TRBJ2-1; the table's D call, TRBD2, was not checked against the DNA. TRBV21-1 is marked as a pseudogene. The CDR3 is 14 residues long. The CDR3 loop is CASRGLAGANEQFF. DNA for the CDR3: TGTGCCAGCAGAGGGCTAGCGGGGGCCAATGAGCAGTTCTTC.

This clone appeared a single time. This chain links TRBV5-1 with TRBJ2-1, with D possibly being TRBD2 (6 bases). The V end lost 5 bases, the J end lost 7 bases, and 13 bases lay between the germline ends. Germline CDR1 and CDR2: SGHRS and YFSETQ. The CDR3 runs to 13 residues. As DNA, the CDR3 is TGCGCCAGCAGGGGTAATAGCGGTAATGAGCAGTTCTTC. Protein sequence: CASRGNSGNEQFF.

The chain joins TRBV5-1 to TRBJ2-5; D is tentatively TRBD1 or TRBD2 (5 bases each). There are 15 residues in the CDR3. V lost 0 bases and J lost 5, with 14 bases in between. The germline V gene has CDR1 SGHRS and CDR2 YFSETQ. The CDR3 spells CASSLAGTAVETQYF. The CDR3 DNA reads as TGCGCCAGCAGCTTGGCCGGGACGGCCGTGGAGACCCAGTACTTC.

CDR3 protein: CASGLVLGGSSREQFF. DNA for the CDR3: TGTGCTAGTGGTTTGGTACTCGGCGGGAGTTCTCGTGAGCAGTTCTTC. The chain uses TRBV12-5 and TRBJ2-1, with 7 bases identical to TRBD2. CDR1 and CDR2 (germline): LGHNT, FRNRAP. The CDR3 is made up of 16 amino acids. V was clipped by 0 bases and J by 9 bases; unmatched bases: 11.

This chain uses TRBV19 with TRBJ2-5; D is ambiguous. CDR1 and CDR2 (germline): LNHDA, SQIVND (reference sequence). The V end lost 5 bases, the J end lost 11 bases, and 24 bases lay between the germline ends. The CDR3 has 15 residues. The DNA of the CDR3 is TGTGCCAGTAGTCCAGACATGGTAATTGGATCTGAGCAGTACTTC. Translating gives CASSPDMVIGSEQYF.

The CDR3 sequence: CATSRDRATDEQYF. In DNA, the CDR3 is TGTGCCACCAGCAGAGATAGGGCGACAGACGAGCAGTACTTC. The J gene is TRBJ2-7, the V gene TRBV15; D may be TRBD1 (5 bases). Trimming took 0 bases from V and 5 from J, leaving 11 bases between them. The germline CDR1 and CDR2 sequences are LNHNV and YYDKDF (reference sequence). This CDR3 has 14 amino acids.

V is TRBV7-8 and J is TRBJ2-1, with 10 bases that match TRBD2. CDR1 SGHVS and CDR2 FQNEAQ come from the germline V gene. V lost 2 bases to trimming and J lost 3 bases; unmatched junction nucleotides: 4. This CDR3 contains 16 residues. For the CDR3, the DNA is TGTGCCAGCAGCTTAAGGGGACTAGCGAACTACAATGAGCAGTTCTTC. It encodes CASSLRGLANYNEQFF.